At least ten counts were recorded for the clone carrying this T cell receptor beta chain. Its antigen is currently unknown. The source of the sample is a study of human T cells and chemical hapten exposure. General study points: A positive correlation with patch test score was shown by PT1 expanded TCR counts.

Time point noted: patch test 1, 2 weeks after DPC sensitization. Stated treatment: therapeutic diphenylcyclopropenone sensitization with weekly scalp DPC. V lost 4 bases, J lost 7 bases, and 8 bases stayed unmatched. The CDR3 loop spans 16 amino acids. The germline V gene encodes CDR1 MDHEN and CDR2 SYDVKM. In the authors' workflow: A per-sample median of roughly 97,000 TCRs was observed, with a range of about 20,000 to 750,000. TCRdb fed the RACE reads into MiXCR, producing one record per CDR3 protein. Here the V and J calls rest on TCRdb's processing, not on the authors' analysis. This table has a few hundred thousand distinct CDR3 sequences, around 5% appearing once.

The clonotype was recovered from a woman between 50 and 59 years old with alopecia areata. Some clones in this sample may be carry-over from other donors' samples. The sequences come from whole blood, collected in connection with sensitization to the hapten diphenylcyclopropenone (DPC). V usage is TRBV28 and J usage is TRBJ2-1; 12 bases align to TRBD2. CDR3 DNA: TGTGCCAGCAGTTCCCCACTAGCGGGAGGAAAGAATGAGCAGTTCTTC. It specifies CASSSPLAGGKNEQFF.